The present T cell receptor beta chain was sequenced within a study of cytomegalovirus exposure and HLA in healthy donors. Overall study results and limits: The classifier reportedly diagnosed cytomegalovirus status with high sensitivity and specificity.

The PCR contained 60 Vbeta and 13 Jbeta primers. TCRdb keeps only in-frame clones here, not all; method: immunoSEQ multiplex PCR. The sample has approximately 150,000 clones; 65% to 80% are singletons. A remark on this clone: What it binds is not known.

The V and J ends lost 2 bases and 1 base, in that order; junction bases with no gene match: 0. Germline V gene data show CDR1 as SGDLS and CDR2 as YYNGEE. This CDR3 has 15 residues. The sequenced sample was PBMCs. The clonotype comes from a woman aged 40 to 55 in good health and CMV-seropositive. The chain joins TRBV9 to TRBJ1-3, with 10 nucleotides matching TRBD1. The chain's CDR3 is CASSVDRGSGNTIYF. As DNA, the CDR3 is TGTGCCAGCAGCGTGGACAGGGGGTCTGGAAACACCATATATTTT.